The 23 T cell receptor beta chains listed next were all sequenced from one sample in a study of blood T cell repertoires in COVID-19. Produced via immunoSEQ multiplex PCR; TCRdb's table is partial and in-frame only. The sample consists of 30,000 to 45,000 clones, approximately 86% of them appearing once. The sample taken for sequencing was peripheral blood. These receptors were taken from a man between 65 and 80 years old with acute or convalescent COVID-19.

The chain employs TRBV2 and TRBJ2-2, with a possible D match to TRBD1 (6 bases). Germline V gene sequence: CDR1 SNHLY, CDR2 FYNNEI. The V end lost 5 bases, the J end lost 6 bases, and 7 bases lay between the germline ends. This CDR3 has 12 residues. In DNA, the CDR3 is TGTGCCAGCAGTACAGGGTCCGGGGAGCTGTTTTTT. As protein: CASSTGSGELFF. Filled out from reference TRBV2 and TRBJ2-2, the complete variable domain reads EPEVTQTPSHQVTQMGQEVILRCVPISNHLYFYWYRQILGQKVEFLVSFYNNEISEKSEIFDDQFSVERPDGSNFTLKIRSTKLEDSAMYFCASSTGSGELFFGEGSRLTVL.

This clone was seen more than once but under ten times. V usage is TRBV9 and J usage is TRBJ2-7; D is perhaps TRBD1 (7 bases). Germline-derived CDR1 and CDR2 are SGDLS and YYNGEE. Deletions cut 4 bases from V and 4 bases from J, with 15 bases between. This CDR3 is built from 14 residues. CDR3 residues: CASSTGPGGYEQYF. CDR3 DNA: TGTGCCAGCAGCACCGGACCAGGGGGGTACGAGCAGTACTTC.

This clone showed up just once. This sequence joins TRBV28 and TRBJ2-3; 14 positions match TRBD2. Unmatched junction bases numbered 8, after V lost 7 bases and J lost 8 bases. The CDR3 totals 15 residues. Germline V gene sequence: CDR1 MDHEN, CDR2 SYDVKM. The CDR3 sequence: CASTPGTSGRVTQYF. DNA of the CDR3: TGTGCCAGCACCCCGGGGACTAGCGGGAGAGTTACGCAGTATTTT.

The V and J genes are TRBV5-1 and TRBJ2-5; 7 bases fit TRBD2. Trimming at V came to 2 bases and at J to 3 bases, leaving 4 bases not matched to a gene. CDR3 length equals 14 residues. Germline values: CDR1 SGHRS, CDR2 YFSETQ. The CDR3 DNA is TGCGCCAGCAGCTTCGGTACTAGCGAAGAGACCCAGTACTTC. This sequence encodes CASSFGTSEETQYF. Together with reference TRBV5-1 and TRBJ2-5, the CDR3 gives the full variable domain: KAGVTQTPRYLIKTRGQQVTLSCSPISGHRSVSWYQQTPGQGLQFLFEYFSETQRNKGNFPGRFSGRQFSNSRSEMNVSTLELGDSALYLCASSFGTSEETQYFGPGTRLLVL.

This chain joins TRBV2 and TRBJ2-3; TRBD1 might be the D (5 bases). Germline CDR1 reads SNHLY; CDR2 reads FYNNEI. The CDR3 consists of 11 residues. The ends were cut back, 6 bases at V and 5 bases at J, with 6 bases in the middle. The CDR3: CASRDIDTQYF. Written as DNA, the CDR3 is TGTGCCAGCAGGGACATAGATACGCAGTATTTT.

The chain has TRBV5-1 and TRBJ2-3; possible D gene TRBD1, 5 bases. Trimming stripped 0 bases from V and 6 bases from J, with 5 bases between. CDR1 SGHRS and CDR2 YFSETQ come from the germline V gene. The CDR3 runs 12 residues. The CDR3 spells CASSLEGDTQYF. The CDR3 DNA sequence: TGCGCCAGCAGCTTGGAGGGGGATACGCAGTATTTT. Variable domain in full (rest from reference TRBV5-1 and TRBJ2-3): KAGVTQTPRYLIKTRGQQVTLSCSPISGHRSVSWYQQTPGQGLQFLFEYFSETQRNKGNFPGRFSGRQFSNSRSEMNVSTLELGDSALYLCASSLEGDTQYFGPGTRLTVL.

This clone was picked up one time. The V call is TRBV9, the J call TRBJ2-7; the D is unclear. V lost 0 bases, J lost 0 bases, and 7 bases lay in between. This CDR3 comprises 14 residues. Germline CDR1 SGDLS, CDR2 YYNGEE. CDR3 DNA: TGTGCCAGCAGCGTAGGGCCAGGCTCCTACGAGCAGTACTTC. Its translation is CASSVGPGSYEQYF. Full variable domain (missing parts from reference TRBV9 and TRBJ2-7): DSGVTQTPKHLITATGQRVTLRCSPRSGDLSVYWYQQSLDQGLQFLIQYYNGEERAKGNILERFSAQQFPDLHSELNLSSLELGDSALYFCASSVGPGSYEQYFGPGTRLTVT.

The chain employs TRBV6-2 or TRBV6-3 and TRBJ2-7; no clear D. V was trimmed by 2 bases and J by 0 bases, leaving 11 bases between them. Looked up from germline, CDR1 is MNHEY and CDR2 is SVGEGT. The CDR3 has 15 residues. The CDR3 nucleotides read TGTGCCAGCAGTTACAGTGGCATCAGCTCCTACGAGCAGTACTTC. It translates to CASSYSGISSYEQYF.

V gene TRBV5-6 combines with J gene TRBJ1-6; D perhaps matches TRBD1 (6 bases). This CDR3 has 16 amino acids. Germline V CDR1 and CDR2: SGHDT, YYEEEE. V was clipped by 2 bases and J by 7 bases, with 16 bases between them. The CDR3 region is CASSLATGATNSPLHF. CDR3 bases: TGTGCCAGCAGCTTAGCGACAGGCGCCACGAATTCACCCCTCCACTTT.

CDR3 region: CAGRPVAGVAGELFF. The CDR3 nucleotides are TGCGCCGGCCGGCCTGTAGCGGGAGTGGCCGGGGAGCTGTTTTTT. The J gene is TRBJ2-2, the V gene TRBV5-1; 9 bases fit TRBD2. V dropped 10 bases and J dropped 6; count of bases not matched to a gene: 13. The CDR3 runs 15 residues. CDR1 is SGHRS, CDR2 YFSETQ, per germline.

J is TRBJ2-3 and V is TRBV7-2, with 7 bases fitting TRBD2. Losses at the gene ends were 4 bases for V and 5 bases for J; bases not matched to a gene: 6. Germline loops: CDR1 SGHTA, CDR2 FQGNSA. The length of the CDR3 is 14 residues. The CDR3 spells CASSSQWGGDTQYF. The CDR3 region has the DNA TGTGCCAGCAGCTCCCAATGGGGGGGAGATACGCAGTATTTT.

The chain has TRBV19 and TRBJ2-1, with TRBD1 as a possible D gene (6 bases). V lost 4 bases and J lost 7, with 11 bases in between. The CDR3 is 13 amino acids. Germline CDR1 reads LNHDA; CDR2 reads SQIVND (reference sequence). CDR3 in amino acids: CASSTGTPNEQFF. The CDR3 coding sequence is TGTGCCAGTAGTACCGGGACACCGAATGAGCAGTTCTTC.

CDR3 protein: CATSGELSHADTQYF. The CDR3 DNA follows: TGTGCCACCTCCGGAGAGCTTTCGCACGCAGATACGCAGTATTTT. The genes are TRBV19 and TRBJ2-3; no firm D call. This CDR3 is built from 15 residues. From germline, CDR1 is LNHDA and CDR2 SQIVND (reference sequence). V shed 10 bases and J shed 4 bases, with 21 bases lying between them.

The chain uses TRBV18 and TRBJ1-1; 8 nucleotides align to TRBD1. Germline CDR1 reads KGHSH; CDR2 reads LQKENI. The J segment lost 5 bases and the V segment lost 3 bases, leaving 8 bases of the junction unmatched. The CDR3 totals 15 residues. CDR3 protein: CASSPLGQGGTEAFF. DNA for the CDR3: TGTGCCAGCTCACCGCTCGGACAGGGAGGGACTGAAGCTTTCTTT.

CDR3 nucleotide sequence: TGTGCCAGCACGTCACAGCCGAACACTGAAGCTTTCTTT. Translation gives CASTSQPNTEAFF. V gene TRBV14 combines with J gene TRBJ1-1; D unresolved. The CDR3 contains 13 residues. Deletions cut 7 bases from V and 1 base from J, with 10 bases between. Germline V lookup: CDR1 SGHDN, CDR2 FVKESK.

CDR3 bases: TGTGCCAGCTCCCCTCAGGGACAACTCTATGGCTACACCTTC. Translating gives CASSPQGQLYGYTF. The V gene is TRBV18, the J gene TRBJ1-2, with D possibly matching TRBD1 (6 bases). Germline values: CDR1 KGHSH, CDR2 LQKENI. With 6 bases removed from V and 4 bases from J, the gap between germline ends came to 15 bases. This CDR3 region has 14 residues. The full variable domain, with the rest looked up from reference TRBV18 and TRBJ1-2, is NAGVMQNPRHLVRRRGQEARLRCSPMKGHSHVYWYRQLPEEGLKFMVYLQKENIIDESGMPKERFSAEFPKEGPSILRIQQVVRGDSAAYFCASSPQGQLYGYTFGSGTRLTVV.

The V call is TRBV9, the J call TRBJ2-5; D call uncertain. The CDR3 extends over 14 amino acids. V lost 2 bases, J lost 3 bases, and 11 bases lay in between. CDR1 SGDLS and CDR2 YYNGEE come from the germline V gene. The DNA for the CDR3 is TGTGCCAGCAGCGTTGGCCGTACTAAAGAGACCCAGTACTTC. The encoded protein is CASSVGRTKETQYF.

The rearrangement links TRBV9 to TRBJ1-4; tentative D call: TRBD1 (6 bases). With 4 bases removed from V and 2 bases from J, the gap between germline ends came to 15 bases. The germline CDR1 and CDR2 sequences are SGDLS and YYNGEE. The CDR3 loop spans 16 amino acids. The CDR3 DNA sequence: TGTGCCAGCAGCCAGTTTGCGGGGGCGACTAATGAAAAACTGTTTTTT. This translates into CASSQFAGATNEKLFF.

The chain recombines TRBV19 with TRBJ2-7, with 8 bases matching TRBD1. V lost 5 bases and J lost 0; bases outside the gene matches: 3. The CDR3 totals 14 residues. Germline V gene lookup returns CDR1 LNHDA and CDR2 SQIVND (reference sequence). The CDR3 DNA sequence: TGTGCCAGTAGTCCCGACAGGGGCTCCTACGAGCAGTACTTC. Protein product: CASSPDRGSYEQYF.

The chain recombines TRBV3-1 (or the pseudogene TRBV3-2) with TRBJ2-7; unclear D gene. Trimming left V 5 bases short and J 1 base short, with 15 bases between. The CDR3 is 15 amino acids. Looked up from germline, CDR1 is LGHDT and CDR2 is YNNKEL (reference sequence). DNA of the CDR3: TGTGCCAGCAGCTCCGGTAGCCGTTTATCCTACGAGCAGTACTTC. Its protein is CASSSGSRLSYEQYF.

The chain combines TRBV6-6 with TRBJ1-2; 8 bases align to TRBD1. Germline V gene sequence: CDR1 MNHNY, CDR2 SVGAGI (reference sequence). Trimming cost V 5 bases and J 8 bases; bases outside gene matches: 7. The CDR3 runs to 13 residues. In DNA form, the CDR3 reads TGTGCCAGCAGTATAGGACAGGGTTCCGGCTACACCTTC. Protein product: CASSIGQGSGYTF.

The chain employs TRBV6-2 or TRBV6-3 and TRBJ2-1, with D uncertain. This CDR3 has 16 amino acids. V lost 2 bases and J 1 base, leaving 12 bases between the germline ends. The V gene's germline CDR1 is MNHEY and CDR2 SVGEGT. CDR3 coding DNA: TGTGCCAGCAGTTACGTACGGGTTGGGTCCTACAATGAGCAGTTCTTC. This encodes CASSYVRVGSYNEQFF.

CDR3 nucleotide sequence: TGTGCCAGCAGCTCACAGGGGACCGCTAACTATGGCTACACCTTC. It translates to CASSSQGTANYGYTF. The V and J genes are TRBV5-5 and TRBJ1-2; 7 nucleotides align to TRBD1. There are 15 residues in the CDR3. V shed 3 bases, J shed 0 bases, and the junction held 5 bases outside the gene matches. Germline assignment: CDR1 SGHKS and CDR2 YYEKEE (reference sequence). Full variable domain (remainder filled in from reference TRBV5-5 and TRBJ1-2): DAGVTQSPTHLIKTRGQQVTLRCSPISGHKSVSWYQQVLGQGPQFIFQYYEKEERGRGNFPDRFSARQFPNYSSELNVNALLLGDSALYLCASSSQGTANYGYTFGSGTRLTVV.